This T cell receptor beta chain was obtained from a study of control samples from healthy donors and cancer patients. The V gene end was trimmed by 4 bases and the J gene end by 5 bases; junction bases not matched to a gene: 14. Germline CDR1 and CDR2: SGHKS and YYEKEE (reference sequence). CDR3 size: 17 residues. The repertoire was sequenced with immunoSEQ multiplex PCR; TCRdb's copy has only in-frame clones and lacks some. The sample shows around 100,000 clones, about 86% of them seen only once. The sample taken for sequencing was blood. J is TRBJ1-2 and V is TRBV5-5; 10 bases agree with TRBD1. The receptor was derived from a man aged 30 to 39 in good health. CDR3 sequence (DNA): TGTGCCAGCAGCGTTCCGGACAGGGGGTCTCAGGAGTATGGCTACACCTTC. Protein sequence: CASSVPDRGSQEYGYTF.